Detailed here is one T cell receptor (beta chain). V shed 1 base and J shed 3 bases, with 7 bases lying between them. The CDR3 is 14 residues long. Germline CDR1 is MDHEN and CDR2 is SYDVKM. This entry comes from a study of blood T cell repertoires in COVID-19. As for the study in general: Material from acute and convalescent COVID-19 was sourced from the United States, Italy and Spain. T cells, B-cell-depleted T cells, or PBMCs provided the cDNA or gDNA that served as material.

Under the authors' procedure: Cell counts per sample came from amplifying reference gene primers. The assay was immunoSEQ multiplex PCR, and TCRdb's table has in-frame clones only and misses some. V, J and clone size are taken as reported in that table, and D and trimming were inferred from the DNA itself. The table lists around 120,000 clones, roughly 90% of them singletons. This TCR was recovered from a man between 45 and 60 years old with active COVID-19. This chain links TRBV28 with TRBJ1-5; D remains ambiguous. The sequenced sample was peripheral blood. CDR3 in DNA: TGTGCCAGCAGTTTATTGGGCGTCAATCAGCCCCAGCATTTT. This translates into CASSLLGVNQPQHF.